The T cell receptor beta chain under discussion was sequenced for a study of immune evolution from preneoplasia to lung adenocarcinoma. Study results and limitations: Top clone frequencies peaked in normal lung, apparently declining through invasive adenocarcinoma. Normal lung had highest clonality; later lesions appeared denser, more diverse.

Using immunoSEQ multiplex PCR, the repertoire was profiled, and TCRdb retains in-frame clones only, with some absent. The repertoire has 39,000 or so clones, 70% to 85% of them found once; the top ten carry approximately 4.8%. Patient tissue came from resections in Japan or China, 2014–2017. After pathologic assessment, macro-dissection selected premalignant or tumor cells for extraction. A note on this clone: The antigen is not known.

The sequencing sample was made of FFPE invasive lung adenocarcinoma tissue. The receptor was isolated from a person in their sixties with lung adenocarcinoma.

Written as DNA, the CDR3 is TGTGCCAGCAGCTTGACCAAGGACAGGGGGCATCAGCCCCAGCATTTT. It codes for CASSLTKDRGHQPQHF. The chain is built from TRBV5-5 and TRBJ1-5, with 11 bases fitting TRBD1. The CDR3 contains 16 residues. Looked up from germline, CDR1 is SGHKS and CDR2 is YYEKEE (reference sequence). V shed 1 base and J 5 bases; nucleotides not matched to a gene: 5. Filled out from reference TRBV5-5 and TRBJ1-5, the complete variable domain reads DAGVTQSPTHLIKTRGQQVTLRCSPISGHKSVSWYQQVLGQGPQFIFQYYEKEERGRGNFPDRFSARQFPNYSSELNVNALLLGDSALYLCASSLTKDRGHQPQHFGDGTRLSIL.